The next 32 T cell receptor beta chains were all read from a single sample in a study of glioma-infiltrating T cells. Amplification of TCR alpha and beta CDR3 regions from RNA used iRepertoire nested multiplex PCR. TCRdb re-called the multiplex PCR reads through MiXCR, storing one row per CDR3 protein. This repertoire shows approximately 90,000 distinct CDR3 sequences, about 23% found once; its top ten account for roughly 6.7%. The sequenced material came from glioma tissue, nonneoplastic brain tissue, or PBMCs (not recorded which). Receptor source: a human donor with low-grade glioma or glioblastoma, undergoing nonglioma brain surgery, or in good health (not recorded which).

To note about this clonotype: It may be a read error: a sequence one base away is much more abundant. This rearrangement joins TRBV10-2 to TRBJ2-7; D possibly corresponds to TRBD1 (6 bases). V was trimmed by 0 bases and J by 7 bases, leaving 16 bases between them. CDR3 length: 15 residues. Per germline, CDR1 WSHSY and CDR2 SAAADI. CDR3: CASSESISQGNEQYF. In nucleotides, the CDR3 is TGCGCCAGCAGTGAGTCGATATCGCAGGGGAATGAGCAGTACTTC.

Concerning this clonotype: A clone one base away is much larger, so this may be a read error. The V call is TRBV24-1, the J call TRBJ2-7, with D tentatively TRBD1 (5 bases). The CDR3 contains 15 residues. Germline-derived CDR1 and CDR2 are KGHDR and SFDVKD. The CDR3 sequence: CATSDSDSDPYGQYF. As DNA, the CDR3 is TGTGCCACCAGTGACTCTGACAGTGACCCCTACGGGCAGTACTTC.

This clonotype was observed at least ten times. The chain combines TRBV20-1 with TRBJ1-1; no firm D call. CDR3 length: 13 amino acids. Trimming pared 8 bases from V and 4 bases from J, leaving 17 bases between. In germline, CDR1 is DFQATT, CDR2 SNEGSKA (reference sequence). CDR3: CSSGRDSGTEAFF. The CDR3 bases are TGCAGTTCTGGGCGCGACTCTGGCACTGAAGCTTTCTTT.

This clonotype is a singleton in its sample. This chain joins TRBV20-1 and TRBJ2-7; the match to TRBD2 covers 12 bases. Germline loops: CDR1 DFQATT, CDR2 SNEGSKA (reference sequence). The CDR3 totals 14 residues. The V and J ends lost 2 bases and 9 bases, in that order; junction bases with no gene match: 8. Here the CDR3 reads CSARPSGGDKWQYF. Here the CDR3 DNA reads TGCAGTGCTAGACCTAGCGGGGGGGATAAATGGCAGTACTTC.

The rearrangement links TRBV7-2 to TRBJ2-3; 11 bases are a match to TRBD2. V lost 1 base and J lost 3; bases outside the gene matches: 3. In germline, CDR1 is SGHTA, CDR2 FQGNSA. The CDR3 spans 16 residues. CDR3 sequence reads: CASSLGASGGTDTQYF. DNA of the CDR3: TGTGCCAGCAGCTTAGGGGCTAGCGGGGGGACAGATACGCAGTATTTT.

In its sample, this clonotype was seen many times. This rearrangement joins TRBV29-1 to TRBJ1-2, with D unclear. The V and J ends lost 7 bases and 4 bases respectively, with 16 bases between them. CDR3 size: 13 residues. In germline, CDR1 is SQVTM, CDR2 ANQGSEA. As DNA, the CDR3 is TGCAGCGGGGCCGACGGGGATCGCTATGGCTACACCTTC. This gives the protein CSGADGDRYGYTF. Variable domain in full (rest from reference TRBV29-1 and TRBJ1-2): SAVISQKPSRDICQRGTSLTIQCQVDSQVTMMFWYRQQPGQSLTLIATANQGSEATYESGFVIDKFPISRPNLTFSTLTVSNMSPEDSSIYLCSGADGDRYGYTFGSGTRLTVV.

Ten or more counts support this clonotype. The chain employs TRBV6-5 and TRBJ2-7; D tentatively fits TRBD1 or TRBD2 (5 bases each). V was clipped by 2 bases and J by 0 bases, with 14 bases between them. The CDR3 length is 16 residues. Looked up from germline, CDR1 is MNHEY and CDR2 is SVGAGI. The CDR3 nucleotides are TGTGCCAGCAGTTACCACCTTGGGGGAAGCTCCTACGAGCAGTACTTC. It encodes CASSYHLGGSSYEQYF.

In this sample, this clonotype turned up many times. The gene calls are TRBV7-8 and TRBJ2-7; 8 bases are shared with TRBD1. Germline loops: CDR1 SGHVS, CDR2 FQNEAQ. The CDR3 length is 15 residues. J was trimmed by 6 bases and V by 1 base; bases with no gene match: 8. The CDR3 DNA follows: TGTGCCAGCAGCTTAGGGACAGGGACGGCAGGCGAGCAGTACTTC. Translating it yields CASSLGTGTAGEQYF.

The chain joins TRBV18 to TRBJ2-5; TRBD2 matches 7 bases. J lost 1 base, V lost 2 bases, and 4 bases had no gene match. This CDR3 is built from 15 residues. CDR1 is KGHSH and CDR2 is LQKENI in the germline V gene. The DNA for the CDR3 is TGTGCCAGCTCACCAGGACGGGGGGTCCAAGAGACCCAGTACTTC. Its protein product is CASSPGRGVQETQYF.

Many counts were recorded for this clonotype. CDR3 sequence: CASSYGGTNEKLFF. The CDR3 nucleotides read TGTGCCAGCAGTTACGGGGGGACTAATGAAAAACTGTTTTTT. The chain uses TRBV6-5 and TRBJ1-4; D is possibly TRBD1 (5 bases). Trimming left V 2 bases short and J 2 bases short, with 6 bases between. CDR3 length: 14 residues. Germline lookup yields CDR1 MNHEY and CDR2 SVGAGI.

The chain carries TRBV4-2 and TRBJ2-7; D unresolved. Germline values: CDR1 LGHNA, CDR2 YNFKEQ. Trimming removed 0 bases at V and 4 bases at J, with 13 bases between. This CDR3 has 15 amino acids. In nucleotides, the CDR3 is TGTGCCAGCAGCCAAGATCAGGTACAGACTTACGAGCAGTACTTC. It translates to CASSQDQVQTYEQYF.

This clonotype was picked up many times. This rearrangement joins TRBV6-1 to TRBJ2-7; D gene unclear. CDR1 is MNHNS and CDR2 is SASEGT in the germline V gene. The CDR3 is 13 amino acids. V was cut by 4 bases and J by 3 bases, with 10 bases left in between. CDR3 in DNA: TGTGCCAGCAGTGTAAATCGAAACTACGAGCAGTACTTC. As protein: CASSVNRNYEQYF.

The sample holds many counts of this clonotype. The V and J genes are TRBV4-1 and TRBJ1-2, with D maybe TRBD1 (5 bases). This CDR3 contains 16 residues. The germline gives CDR1 MGHRA, CDR2 YSYEKL. V was pared by 1 base and J by 11 bases, with 23 bases between. The CDR3 is CASSQAPYAGSAGYTF. CDR3 DNA sequence: TGCGCCAGCAGCCAAGCACCCTATGCAGGGAGCGCCGGTTACACCTTC.

This clonotype was observed many times. This sequence joins TRBV7-2 and TRBJ2-1; D call uncertain. The CDR3 covers 14 residues. With 6 bases removed from V and 2 bases from J, the gap between germline ends came to 11 bases. Per the germline V gene, CDR1 is SGHTA and CDR2 is FQGNSA. CDR3 bases: TGTGCCAGCAGAGGCGGCGTCACCTACAATGAGCAGTTCTTC. Protein sequence: CASRGGVTYNEQFF.

This clonotype was detected ten times or more. The chain has TRBV20-1 and TRBJ2-7; 10 nucleotides line up with TRBD2. This CDR3 is built from 16 residues. CDR1 is DFQATT, CDR2 SNEGSKA, per germline (reference sequence). The junction had 11 bases not matched to a gene; V was cut back by 3 bases and J by 3 bases. CDR3 nucleotide sequence: TGCAGTGCTAGGGCCCTTAGCGGGAGGAGCATCTACGAGCAGTACTTC. Protein sequence: CSARALSGRSIYEQYF.

This clonotype was seen many times. The chain combines TRBV27 with TRBJ1-2, with D unclear. The CDR3 spans 16 residues. The germline gives CDR1 MNHEY, CDR2 SMNVEV (reference sequence). The V end was cut by 9 bases, the J end by 0 bases, with 20 bases between. The CDR3 bases are TGTGCCAGGACCGTGGTGACAAAACCTACTAACTATGGCTACACCTTC. Protein: CARTVVTKPTNYGYTF.

Details on this clonotype: A single base separates this from a much larger clone, so it may be a read error. The J gene is TRBJ1-2, the V gene TRBV29-1; D possibly corresponds to TRBD1 (5 bases). The CDR3 totals 13 residues. Germline V gene lookup returns CDR1 SQVTM and CDR2 ANQGSEA. V lost 4 bases to trimming and J lost 0 bases, with 9 bases between them. CDR3 sequence reads: CSVAGHSNYGYTF. The CDR3 DNA sequence: TGCAGCGTTGCCGGACATTCTAACTATGGCTACACCTTC. The full variable domain, completed using reference TRBV29-1 and TRBJ1-2, is SAVISQKPSRDICQRGTSLTIQCQVDSQVTMMFWYRQQPGQSLTLIATANQGSEATYESGFVIDKFPISRPNLTFSTLTVSNMSPEDSSIYLCSVAGHSNYGYTFGSGTRLTVV.

This clonotype has a count of ten or more. The chain has TRBV20-1 and TRBJ1-6; D perhaps matches TRBD1 (5 bases). Looked up from germline, CDR1 is DFQATT and CDR2 is SNEGSKA (reference sequence). Trimming shortened V by 6 bases and J by 0 bases, and 18 bases separated the two germline ends. This CDR3 comprises 17 residues. This CDR3 is CSAPLHGGGSYNSPLHF. The CDR3 bases are TGCAGTGCACCGCTGCATGGGGGTGGCTCCTATAATTCACCCCTCCACTTT.

This clonotype occurred a few times. The rearrangement joins TRBV5-4 to TRBJ1-1; no definite D call. V was pared by 4 bases and J by 1 base, with 14 bases between. This CDR3 region has 15 residues. Germline CDR1 reads SGHNT; CDR2 reads YYREEE (reference sequence). For the CDR3, the DNA is TGTGCCAGCAGCCCTCAACCAGGACGGAACACTGAAGCTTTCTTT. This translates into CASSPQPGRNTEAFF.

This clonotype came up many times. This sequence joins TRBV2 and TRBJ1-4, with TRBD1 as a possible D gene (6 bases). Trimming removed 6 bases from V and 7 bases from J, with 18 bases in between. Germline loops: CDR1 SNHLY, CDR2 FYNNEI. CDR3 size: 15 residues. The CDR3 DNA follows: TGTGCCAGCAGCGTAAGGGGGAACTGGGGTGAAAAACTGTTTTTT. It is translated as CASSVRGNWGEKLFF.

This clonotype was counted a few times. Since a much larger clone is just one base distant, this may be a read error. The chain employs TRBV20-1 and TRBJ2-1; D is possibly TRBD1 (5 bases). This CDR3 is built from 16 residues. Germline CDR1 reads DFQATT; CDR2 reads SNEGSKA (reference sequence). DNA for the CDR3: TGCAGTGCTAGAGATCAATCCGGACACCTTTACAATGGGCAGTTCTTC. Translation gives CSARDQSGHLYNGQFF.

The gene calls are TRBV4-2 and TRBJ2-5; 10 nucleotides align to TRBD2. Trimming removed 6 bases from V and 4 bases from J; junction bases left unmatched: 14. This CDR3 is built from 17 residues. Looked up from germline, CDR1 is LGHNA and CDR2 is YNFKEQ. CDR3 sequence reads: CASRGNPAGGRGETQYF. The CDR3 DNA reads as TGTGCCAGCAGGGGGAACCCAGCGGGGGGGCGGGGAGAGACCCAGTACTTC.

The table lists this clonotype with many counts. V and J are TRBV5-1 and TRBJ1-1; D is undetermined. The V gene's germline CDR1 is SGHRS and CDR2 YFSETQ. The CDR3 covers 16 residues. Trimming shortened V by 5 bases and J by 1 base, and 18 bases separated the two germline ends. This CDR3 is CASSAQPEHTNTEAFF. Here the CDR3 DNA reads TGCGCCAGCAGTGCTCAGCCAGAGCATACGAACACTGAAGCTTTCTTT.

The J gene is TRBJ2-7, the V gene TRBV7-9; D ambiguous. V was cut by 5 bases and J by 5 bases, with 13 bases left in between. The CDR3 runs to 13 residues. In germline, CDR1 is SEHNR, CDR2 FQNEAQ (reference sequence). The chain's CDR3 is CASSRPGGDEQYF. DNA of the CDR3: TGTGCCAGCAGCCGCCCAGGTGGGGACGAGCAGTACTTC.

This clonotype was observed many times. The chain joins TRBV6-1 to TRBJ1-1, with 7 bases that match TRBD1. The CDR3 runs 14 residues. Per germline, CDR1 MNHNS and CDR2 SASEGT. The V and J ends lost 5 bases and 5 bases, in that order; junction bases with no gene match: 8. CDR3 amino acids: CASSSRDRRTEAFF. The CDR3 DNA sequence: TGTGCCAGCAGTTCCAGGGACAGACGGACTGAAGCTTTCTTT.

There are many counts of this clonotype. The chain has TRBV29-1 and TRBJ1-2, with 7 nucleotides matching TRBD1. Germline V lookup: CDR1 SQVTM, CDR2 ANQGSEA. This CDR3 is 17 amino acids long. J lost 4 bases, V lost 0 bases, and 14 bases had no gene match. The CDR3: CSVEDYIPRDSTYGYTF. The CDR3 DNA reads as TGCAGCGTTGAAGATTACATCCCGAGGGACAGCACCTATGGCTACACCTTC.

On this clonotype: Given a much more abundant clone one base away, this may be a read error. The V call is TRBV7-9, the J call TRBJ2-1; no firm D call. The germline V and J ends were trimmed by 3 bases and 0 bases, with 15 bases remaining between them. The CDR3 loop spans 17 amino acids. Germline V gives CDR1 SEHNR, CDR2 FQNEAQ (reference sequence). CDR3 residues: CASSLIGVRGSYNEQFF. Here the CDR3 DNA reads TGTGCCAGCAGCTTGATCGGCGTGAGAGGCTCCTACAATGAGCAGTTCTTC.

This clonotype was seen at least ten times. The V gene is TRBV27, the J gene TRBJ2-3; 8 bases fit TRBD2. Germline V CDR1 and CDR2: MNHEY, SMNVEV (reference sequence). The length of the CDR3 is 18 residues. With 2 bases clipped from V and 5 bases from J, the junction kept 15 bases outside the gene matches. The CDR3 DNA reads TGTGCCAGCAGTTTAATTGCGTCTGGAGCGGGAGAAGGAGATACGCAGTATTTT. As protein: CASSLIASGAGEGDTQYF.

This clonotype was seen repeatedly, ten times or more. The rearrangement joins TRBV19 to TRBJ2-3, with D unclear. V was pared by 3 bases and J by 5 bases, with 3 bases between. CDR3 length equals 11 residues. From germline, CDR1 is LNHDA and CDR2 SQIVND (reference sequence). The CDR3 coding sequence is TGTGCCAGTAGTATGGGAGATACGCAGTATTTT. It encodes CASSMGDTQYF.

This clonotype was detected ten times or more. This chain uses TRBV12-3 or TRBV12-4 with TRBJ1-2, with D unresolved. Trimming removed 6 bases from V and 3 bases from J, with 8 bases in between. CDR3 length: 12 amino acids. The CDR3 loop is CASSMNDYGYTF. The CDR3 DNA sequence: TGTGCCAGCAGCATGAATGACTATGGCTACACCTTC.

The table lists this clonotype with many counts. The V gene is TRBV19, the J gene TRBJ1-5; weak D call: TRBD1 (6 bases). Germline CDR1 and CDR2: LNHDA and SQIVND (reference sequence). Trimming removed 0 bases from V and 4 bases from J, with 10 bases in between. The CDR3 totals 15 residues. CDR3 sequence reads: CASSIDGQRNQPQHF. CDR3 DNA sequence: TGTGCCAGTAGTATAGATGGACAGCGGAATCAGCCCCAGCATTTT.

This clonotype was observed many times. The chain carries TRBV4-1 and TRBJ1-2; D is unresolved. CDR1 MGHRA and CDR2 YSYEKL come from the germline V gene. The CDR3 spans 16 residues. V was shortened by 0 bases and J by 2 bases, with 13 bases between the two germline ends. CDR3 amino acids: CASSQDLILGNYGYTF. The CDR3 nucleotides are TGCGCCAGCAGCCAAGATCTTATCTTAGGGAACTATGGCTACACCTTC.